These T cell receptor beta chains were read from a single sample in a study of lung T cells in sarcoidosis with Löfgren's syndrome. In TCRdb, the reads were re-called with MiXCR into one record per CDR3 protein. Among thousands of distinct CDR3 sequences listed, around 21% were seen once. The sample consisted of CD4+ T cells from bronchoalveolar lavage fluid. The origin of the receptors is a human donor with sarcoidosis (Löfgren's syndrome or another form), or a control subject (not recorded which). Both conserved end residues are part of each CDR3. A D gene is named only where the DNA matches it firmly. Some rows have no size entry. The others give once, few or many, or a class for an expanded clone.

>.|.|TRBV11-2|TRBJ2-3
CASSFLARSAGTDTQYF
>.|TRBD1|TRBV18|TRBJ1-6
CTSSPQGGNSPLHF
>many|.|TRBV20-1|TRBJ1-1
CSARREPNTEAFF
>many|TRBD1|TRBV5-1|TRBJ2-7
CASSLQGQGAYEQYF
>many|TRBD1|TRBV20-1|TRBJ2-7
CSARDTGQGGYEQYF
>many|.|TRBV29-1|TRBJ2-5
CSVSPTANLETQYF
>many|.|TRBV18|TRBJ1-6
CASSPLGEAGSPLHF
>.|.|TRBV11-3|TRBJ2-5
CASSLEAASKTQYF
>many|.|TRBV11-3|TRBJ2-7
CASSYTTGYEQYF
>few|TRBD1|TRBV11-1|TRBJ1-1
CASSVTGDNTEAFF
>.|.|TRBV29-1|TRBJ2-2
CSVSFRGTTGELFF
>.|.|TRBV28|TRBJ1-4
CASSGGGSTNEKLFF
>few|.|TRBV19|TRBJ1-2
CASKEGNYGYTF
>many|.|TRBV12-3/TRBV12-4|TRBJ2-7
CASSARADSTYEQYF
>many|TRBD1|TRBV3-1|TRBJ1-2
CASSHTDRGNGYTF
>many|TRBD1|TRBV7-6|TRBJ2-3
CASSLGVGGDTQYF
>many|TRBD1|TRBV7-9|TRBJ2-3
CASSSPPGQSLTDTQYF
>few|TRBD1|TRBV10-3|TRBJ2-7
CAISPNRGTYEQYF
>.|.|TRBV7-9|TRBJ2-6
CASSGSWGSGANVLTF
>medium-sized|.|TRBV2|TRBJ2-5
CASSDPGQYF
>many|TRBD1|TRBV10-3|TRBJ1-1
CAISDDRGRRAFF
>.|.|TRBV11-2|TRBJ2-3
CASSLGGLSTGMQYF
>medium-sized|.|TRBV7-2|TRBJ2-7
CASSLDWGYEQYF
>few|TRBD2|TRBV3-1|TRBJ2-3
CASSHAAGSYLRATQYF
>few|.|TRBV19|TRBJ2-1
CASSIRASLDGRNEQFF
>.|TRBD1|TRBV28|TRBJ1-1
CTSSLVGGGTEAFF
>.|TRBD1|TRBV5-6|TRBJ1-4
CARIRYADRDSTNEKLFF
>many|TRBD1|TRBV12-5|TRBJ1-2
CASGNTGEYGYTF
>.|.|TRBV7-9|TRBJ2-3
CASSNRVGLSYF
>medium-sized|TRBD2|TRBV27|TRBJ2-3
CASSSGLDTDTQYF
>many|.|TRBV28|TRBJ1-5
CASSLGASQYWLDQPQHF
>many|.|TRBV20-1|TRBJ1-6
CSAREWGQSSYNSPLHF
>medium-sized|.|TRBV6-1|TRBJ2-1
CASSRNNEQFF
>many|.|TRBV12-5|TRBJ2-1
CASGRPPPNEQFF
>many|.|TRBV2|TRBJ1-2
CASEGAPSYGYTF
>many|.|TRBV2|TRBJ1-2
CASSENSYGYTF
>.|.|TRBV29-1|TRBJ1-2
CSGRKGMNYGYTF
>.|.|TRBV18|TRBJ1-1
CASSLTGNTEAFF
>many|.|TRBV5-1|TRBJ1-5
CASSLAGFQPQHF
>few|TRBD1|TRBV7-2|TRBJ2-7
CASSLAAGGFYEQYF
>few|.|TRBV5-5|TRBJ2-3
CASSFGGPRDTQYF
>.|TRBD2|TRBV20-1|TRBJ2-1
CSARPSGGRQFF
>few|.|TRBV5-1|TRBJ2-2
CASSLGGTGELFF